These T cell receptor beta chains were read from a single sample in a study of blood T cell repertoires in COVID-19. This table comes from immunoSEQ multiplex PCR, and its TCRdb copy is limited to in-frame clones, with some not included. In the table there are about 140,000 clones, around 82% of which are singletons. The source material was peripheral blood. The receptors shown here come from a woman aged 55-69 years with acute or convalescent COVID-19. CDR3s leave out the opening cysteine and the closing phenylalanine or tryptophan.

TRBV27	TRBJ1-6	ASSFRDSFNSPLH
TRBV15	TRBJ2-3	ATSRDIGKLAGNWADTQY
TRBV6-1	TRBJ2-2	ASSEVRTNTGELF
TRBV6-5	TRBJ1-3	ASSYSMLRGNTIY
TRBV7-8	TRBJ2-5	ASSLSSGQGIGETQY
TRBV10-3	TRBJ2-7	AISNRQGTYEQY
TRBV15	TRBJ1-1	ATSRDNGLGTEAF
TRBV6-4	TRBJ2-1	ASSRDSYNEQF
TRBV28	TRBJ2-5	ASSPQTGGGETQY
TRBV19	TRBJ1-4	ASRGQGVNEKLF
TRBV30	TRBJ2-1	AWGLGSEQF
TRBV5-5	TRBJ1-2	ASSLGARGELTGT
TRBV28	TRBJ2-1	ASTPPGGSGKEQF
TRBV28	TRBJ2-3	ASSRGAFLTDTQY
TRBV18	TRBJ2-2	ASFRTSGMNTGELF
TRBV5-1	TRBJ2-3	ASSLKTGETDTQY
TRBV2	TRBJ1-6	ASRVQDSPLH
TRBV7-9	TRBJ1-6	ASSNQVHYSPLH
TRBV5-1	TRBJ2-1	ASSLRGSASGRLGNEQF
TRBV9	TRBJ2-7	ASSVRTGSTYEQY
TRBV19	TRBJ2-1	ASSGLASYNEQF
TRBV12-3/TRBV12-4	TRBJ2-3	ASRQGADTQY
TRBV28	TRBJ2-5	ASTLDRAKETQY
TRBV28	TRBJ1-2	ASSLRSGPLRGYT
TRBV5-4	TRBJ2-7	ASSSRTGSSYEQY
TRBV5-6	TRBJ1-4	ASSFGRTGGEKLF
TRBV30	TRBJ1-1	AWSVGGTEAF
TRBV28	TRBJ2-5	ASNQGTSGRAGETQY
TRBV7-2	TRBJ2-5	ASSGGYTQETQY
TRBV7-9	TRBJ2-7	ASSLVSGMSSYEQY
TRBV5-1	TRBJ2-1	ASSLLPSTSGTLGEQF